These 17 T cell receptor beta chains share one sample of origin, sequenced in a study of T cells in Graves' hyperthyroidism and ophthalmopathy. RNA transcripts gave rise to amplified TCR beta CDR3 regions. HTBI primers were the set used in a first-round RT-PCR of the TCR CDR3. TCRdb reanalysed the multiplex PCR reads using MiXCR and keeps one entry per CDR3 protein. The sample shows roughly 290,000 distinct CDR3 sequences, about 14% of them seen only once. Sequencing was performed on blood. The source is a woman aged 30 to 39 with Graves' hyperthyroidism that later progressed to Graves' ophthalmopathy.

This chain links TRBV4-1 with TRBJ1-1; D gene unclear. CDR1 is MGHRA, CDR2 YSYEKL, per germline. V lost 1 base and J 0 bases, leaving 6 bases between the germline ends. The CDR3 sequence is 14 residues long. CDR3 sequence: CASSQGNVNTEAFF. CDR3 nucleotides: TGCGCCAGCAGCCAAGGAAACGTGAACACTGAAGCTTTCTTT.

This clonotype was seen many times. This chain connects TRBV4-3 to TRBJ2-7; TRBD1 matches 9 bases. This CDR3 is 14 amino acids long. From germline, CDR1 is LGHNA and CDR2 YSLEER. Trimming at V came to 1 base and at J to 6 bases, leaving 4 bases not matched to a gene. The CDR3 is CASSQGTGDREQYF. The CDR3 nucleotides are TGCGCCAGCAGCCAAGGGACAGGGGATCGCGAGCAGTACTTC.

This clonotype was detected ten times or more. The chain couples TRBV29-1 to TRBJ2-2; D remains unclear. This CDR3 has 15 residues. Trimming cost V 2 bases and J 0 bases, with 10 bases left between them. CDR1 and CDR2 from the germline V gene are SQVTM and ANQGSEA. The CDR3 sequence: CSVELRSANTGELFF. The CDR3, as DNA: TGCAGCGTTGAACTACGGTCTGCGAACACCGGGGAGCTGTTTTTT.

The table lists this clonotype with many counts. The rearrangement uses TRBV18 and TRBJ2-7; 7 bases are a match to TRBD2. CDR3 length: 16 residues. Germline trimming cut 0 bases from V and 5 bases from J; bases unmatched to any gene: 10. The germline CDR1 and CDR2 sequences are KGHSH and LQKENI. CDR3 DNA: TGTGCCAGCTCACCACCGACGGCGGGAGCTCGGAACGAGCAGTACTTC. This codes for CASSPPTAGARNEQYF. The variable domain in full, with the rest retrieved from reference TRBV18 and TRBJ2-7, is NAGVMQNPRHLVRRRGQEARLRCSPMKGHSHVYWYRQLPEEGLKFMVYLQKENIIDESGMPKERFSAEFPKEGPSILRIQQVVRGDSAAYFCASSPPTAGARNEQYFGPGTRLTVT.

J is TRBJ2-5 and V is TRBV28, with 8 bases lining up with TRBD2. V lost 6 bases and J lost 5; bases outside the gene matches: 8. CDR1 is MDHEN and CDR2 is SYDVKM in the germline V gene. CDR3 length: 14 amino acids. The CDR3 loop reads CASRTTGGTETQYF. Here the CDR3 DNA reads TGTGCCAGCAGGACCACGGGGGGGACCGAGACCCAGTACTTC.

The chain has TRBV25-1 and TRBJ2-3, with no clear D. Germline V gene data show CDR1 as MGHDK and CDR2 as SYGVNS. The CDR3 contains 12 residues. V was shortened by 5 bases and J by 5 bases, with 8 bases between the two germline ends. The CDR3 sequence: CASSPGQDTQYF. DNA of the CDR3: TGTGCCAGCAGTCCGGGTCAAGATACGCAGTATTTT.

This clonotype was recorded many times. The chain uses TRBV5-1 and TRBJ2-2, with 7 bases fitting TRBD2. Germline CDR1 reads SGHRS; CDR2 reads YFSETQ. V lost 4 bases, J lost 6 bases, and 12 bases stayed unmatched. The CDR3 has 16 amino acids. The CDR3 DNA sequence: TGCGCCAGCAGCGGCACACCGGGACTATCTGCCGGGGAGCTGTTTTTT. Translated, it gives CASSGTPGLSAGELFF.

The chain recombines TRBV7-2 with TRBJ2-3; 7 bases fit TRBD2. V lost 2 bases to trimming and J lost 3 bases; unmatched junction nucleotides: 11. The CDR3 sequence is 17 residues long. Per germline, CDR1 SGHTA and CDR2 FQGNSA. The DNA of the CDR3 is TGTGCCAGCAGCTTAACCCGGACTAGGGGTTGGACAGATACGCAGTATTTT. Translated, it gives CASSLTRTRGWTDTQYF.

This clonotype was seen ten or more times. The rearrangement joins TRBV27 to TRBJ2-5, with 8 bases matching TRBD2. The germline V gene has CDR1 MNHEY and CDR2 SMNVEV (reference sequence). V lost 2 bases, J lost 10 bases, and 9 bases stayed unmatched. The CDR3 is made up of 14 amino acids. The CDR3 loop reads CASSLRGGAGGQYF. The CDR3 nucleotides are TGTGCCAGCAGTTTAAGGGGCGGCGCGGGGGGCCAGTACTTC.

The chain recombines TRBV7-9 with TRBJ1-1, with D uncertain. The germline V gene encodes CDR1 SEHNR and CDR2 FQNEAQ (reference sequence). There are 12 residues in the CDR3. The V end lost 0 bases, the J end lost 8 bases, and 7 bases lay between the germline ends. In nucleotides, the CDR3 is TGTGCCAGCAGCTTAGCGGGCAGAGAAGCTTTCTTT. The encoded protein is CASSLAGREAFF.

This clonotype was observed a handful of times. CDR3: CASRSPGGRANEQYF. The CDR3 DNA follows: TGCGCCAGCAGGTCCCCAGGGGGGCGGGCCAACGAGCAGTACTTC. The V gene is TRBV5-1, the J gene TRBJ2-7; D is perhaps TRBD1 (7 bases). The CDR3 has 15 amino acids. Trimming stripped 5 bases from V and 5 bases from J, with 20 bases between. Germline V gene data show CDR1 as SGHRS and CDR2 as YFSETQ.

This clonotype was recorded at least ten times. The V gene is TRBV12-3 or TRBV12-4, the J gene TRBJ2-1, with D tentatively TRBD1 or TRBD2 (5 bases each). V was clipped by 2 bases and J by 7 bases, with 15 bases between them. The CDR3 length is 15 residues. The CDR3 DNA reads as TGTGCCAGCAGTTTATCTTCGGGACCTACAAATGAGCAGTTCTTC. It codes for CASSLSSGPTNEQFF.

This clonotype was seen ten or more times. The chain has TRBV20-1 and TRBJ1-1; D is undetermined. Trimming pared 5 bases from V and 1 base from J, leaving 14 bases between. Germline CDR1 and CDR2: DFQATT and SNEGSKA (reference sequence). This CDR3 comprises 14 residues. CDR3 region: CSASSGQRNTEAFF. DNA for the CDR3: TGCAGTGCTTCATCGGGCCAGAGGAACACTGAAGCTTTCTTT.

This clonotype has ten or more counts. The V call is TRBV27, the J call TRBJ1-2; 7 nucleotides agree with TRBD1. Looked up from germline, CDR1 is MNHEY and CDR2 is SMNVEV (reference sequence). The CDR3 consists of 13 residues. V trimming: 8 bases; J trimming: 6 bases; junction bases outside the gene matches: 9. CDR3 protein: CASARTGFNGYTF. The CDR3 DNA is TGTGCCAGCGCTCGGACAGGATTTAATGGCTACACCTTC.

This clonotype was counted many times. This chain joins TRBV7-8 and TRBJ2-1, with a weak D call TRBD2 (6 bases). The CDR3 is 13 amino acids. Germline V gene data show CDR1 as SGHVS and CDR2 as FQNEAQ. Trimming shortened V by 3 bases and J by 10 bases, and 13 bases separated the two germline ends. CDR3 sequence reads: CASSFGSRGEQFF. The CDR3 DNA sequence: TGTGCCAGCAGCTTTGGGTCCCGGGGGGAGCAGTTCTTC.

This clonotype has ten or more counts. The chain combines TRBV28 with TRBJ2-3; D might be TRBD2 (6 bases). Germline V gene sequence: CDR1 MDHEN, CDR2 SYDVKM. V gave up 6 bases and J gave up 2 bases, with 12 bases separating them. The CDR3 covers 14 residues. Written as DNA, the CDR3 is TGTGCCAGCAGCCGACCGGGAGACACAGATACGCAGTATTTT. Its protein product is CASSRPGDTDTQYF.

This clonotype was counted many times. The chain couples TRBV12-3 or TRBV12-4 to TRBJ1-3; D gene uncertain. CDR3 length: 15 amino acids. V lost 2 bases, J lost 0 bases, and 8 bases lay in between. The CDR3: CASSLHGSSGNTIYF. CDR3 DNA sequence: TGTGCCAGCAGTTTACACGGGAGCTCTGGAAACACCATATATTTT.